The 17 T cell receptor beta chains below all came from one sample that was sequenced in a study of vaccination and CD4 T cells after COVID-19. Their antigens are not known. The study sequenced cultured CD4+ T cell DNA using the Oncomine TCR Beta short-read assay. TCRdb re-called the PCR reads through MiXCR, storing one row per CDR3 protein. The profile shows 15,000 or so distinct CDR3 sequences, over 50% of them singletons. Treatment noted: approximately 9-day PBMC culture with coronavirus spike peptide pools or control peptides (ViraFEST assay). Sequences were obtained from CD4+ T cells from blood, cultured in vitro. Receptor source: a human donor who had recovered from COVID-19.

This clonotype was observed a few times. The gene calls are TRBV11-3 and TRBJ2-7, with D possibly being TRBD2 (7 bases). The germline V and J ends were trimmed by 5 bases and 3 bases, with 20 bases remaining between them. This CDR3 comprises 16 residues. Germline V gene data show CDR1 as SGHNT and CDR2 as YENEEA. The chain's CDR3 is CASSPPGRRGLYEQYF. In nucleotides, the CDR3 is TGTGCCAGCAGCCCGCCGGGACGGCGGGGGCTCTACGAGCAGTACTTC.

The CDR3 DNA reads as TGTGCCACCAGTGGACTAGCGGGAGGGAATGAGGATACGCAGTATTTT. Protein product: CATSGLAGGNEDTQYF. The V gene is TRBV24-1, the J gene TRBJ2-3, with TRBD2 identical over 14 bases. V lost 5 bases and J lost 6; bases outside the gene matches: 6. The CDR3 consists of 16 residues. Germline V CDR1 and CDR2: KGHDR, SFDVKD.

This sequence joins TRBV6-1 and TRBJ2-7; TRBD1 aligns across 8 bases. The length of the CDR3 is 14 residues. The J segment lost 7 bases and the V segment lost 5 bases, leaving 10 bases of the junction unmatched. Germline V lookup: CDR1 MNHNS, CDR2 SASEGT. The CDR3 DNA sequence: TGTGCCAGCAGTACGACAGGGGCCGCGGGGGAGCAGTACTTC. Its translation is CASSTTGAAGEQYF.

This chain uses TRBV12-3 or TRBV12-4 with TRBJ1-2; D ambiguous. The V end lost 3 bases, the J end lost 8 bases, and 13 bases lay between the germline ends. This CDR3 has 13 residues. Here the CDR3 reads CASSLSAGGGYTF. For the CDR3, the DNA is TGTGCCAGCAGTTTGTCCGCGGGCGGCGGCTACACCTTC.

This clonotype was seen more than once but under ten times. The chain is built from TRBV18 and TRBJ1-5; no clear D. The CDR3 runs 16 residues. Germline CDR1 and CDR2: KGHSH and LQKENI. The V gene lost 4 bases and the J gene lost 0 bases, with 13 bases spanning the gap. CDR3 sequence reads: CASSRGTSPSNQPQHF. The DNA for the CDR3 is TGTGCCAGCTCACGCGGCACAAGCCCTAGCAATCAGCCCCAGCATTTT.

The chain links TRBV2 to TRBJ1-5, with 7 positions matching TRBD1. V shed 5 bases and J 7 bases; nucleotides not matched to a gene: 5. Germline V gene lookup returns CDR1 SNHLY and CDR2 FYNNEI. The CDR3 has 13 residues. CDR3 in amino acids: CASSRQGVQPQHF. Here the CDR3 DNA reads TGTGCCAGCAGTAGACAGGGAGTACAGCCCCAGCATTTT.

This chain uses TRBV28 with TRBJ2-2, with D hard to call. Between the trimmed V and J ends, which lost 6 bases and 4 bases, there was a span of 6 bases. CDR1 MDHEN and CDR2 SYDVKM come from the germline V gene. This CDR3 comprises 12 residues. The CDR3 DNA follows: TGTGCCAGCAGCCTCTCCACCGGGGAGCTGTTTTTT. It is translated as CASSLSTGELFF.

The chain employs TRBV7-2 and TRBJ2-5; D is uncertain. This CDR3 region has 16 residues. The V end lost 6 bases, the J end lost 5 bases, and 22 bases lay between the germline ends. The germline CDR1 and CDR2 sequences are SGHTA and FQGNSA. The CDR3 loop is CASSPTHMVMGETQYF. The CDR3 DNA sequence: TGTGCCAGCAGTCCCACCCACATGGTAATGGGGGAGACCCAGTACTTC.

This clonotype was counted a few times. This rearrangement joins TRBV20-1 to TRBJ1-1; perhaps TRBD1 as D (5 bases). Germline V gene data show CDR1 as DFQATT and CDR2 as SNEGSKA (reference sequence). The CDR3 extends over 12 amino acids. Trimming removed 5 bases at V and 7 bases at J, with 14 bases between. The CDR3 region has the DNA TGCAGTGCTGCACTAGACAGAAATGAAGCTTTCTTT. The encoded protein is CSAALDRNEAFF.

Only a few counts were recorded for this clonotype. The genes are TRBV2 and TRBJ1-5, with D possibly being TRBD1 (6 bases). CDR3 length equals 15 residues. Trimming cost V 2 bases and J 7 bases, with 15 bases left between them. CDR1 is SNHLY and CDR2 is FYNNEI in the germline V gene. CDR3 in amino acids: CASSELSGVEQPQHF. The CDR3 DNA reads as TGTGCCAGCAGTGAACTATCAGGGGTGGAGCAGCCCCAGCATTTT.

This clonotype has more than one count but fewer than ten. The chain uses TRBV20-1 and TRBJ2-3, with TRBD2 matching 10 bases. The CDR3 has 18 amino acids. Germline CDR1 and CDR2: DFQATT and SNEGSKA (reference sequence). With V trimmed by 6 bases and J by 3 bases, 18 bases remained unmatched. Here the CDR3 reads CSALGGFSSGSRTDTQYF. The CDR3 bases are TGCAGTGCCCTAGGGGGGTTCTCTAGCGGGAGTCGAACAGATACGCAGTATTTT.

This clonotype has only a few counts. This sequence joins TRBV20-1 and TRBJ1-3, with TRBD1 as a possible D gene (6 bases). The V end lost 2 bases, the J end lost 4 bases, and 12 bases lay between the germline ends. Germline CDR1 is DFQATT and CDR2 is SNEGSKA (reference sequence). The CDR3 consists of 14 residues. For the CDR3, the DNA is TGCAGTGCTAGATCCGGGGGCGGGGGAAACACCATATATTTT. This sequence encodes CSARSGGGGNTIYF.

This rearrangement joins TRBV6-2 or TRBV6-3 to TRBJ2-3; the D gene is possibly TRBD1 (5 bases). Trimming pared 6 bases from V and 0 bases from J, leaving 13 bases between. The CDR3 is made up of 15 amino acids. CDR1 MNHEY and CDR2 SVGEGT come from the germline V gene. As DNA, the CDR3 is TGTGCCAGCAGATCGGACACCCCTAGCACAGATACGCAGTATTTT. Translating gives CASRSDTPSTDTQYF.

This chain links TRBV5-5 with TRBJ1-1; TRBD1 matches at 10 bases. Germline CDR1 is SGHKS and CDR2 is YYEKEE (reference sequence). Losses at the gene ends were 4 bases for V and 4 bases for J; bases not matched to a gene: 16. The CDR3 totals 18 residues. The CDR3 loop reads CASSETPGTGVGGTEAFF. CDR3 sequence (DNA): TGTGCCAGCAGCGAGACCCCCGGGACAGGGGTAGGGGGCACTGAAGCTTTCTTT.

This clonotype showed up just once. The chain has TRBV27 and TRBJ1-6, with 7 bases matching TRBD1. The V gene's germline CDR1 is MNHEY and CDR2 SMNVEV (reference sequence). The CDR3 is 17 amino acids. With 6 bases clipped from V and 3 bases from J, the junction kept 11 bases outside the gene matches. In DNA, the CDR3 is TGTGCCAGCAGCCCCGAGGACAGGAAAGTCTATAATTCACCCCTCCACTTT. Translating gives CASSPEDRKVYNSPLHF.

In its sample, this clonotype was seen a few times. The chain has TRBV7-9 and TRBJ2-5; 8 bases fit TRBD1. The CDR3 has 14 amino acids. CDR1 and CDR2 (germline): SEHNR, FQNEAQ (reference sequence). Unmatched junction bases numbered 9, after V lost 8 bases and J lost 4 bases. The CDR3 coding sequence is TGTGCCAGCGACCAAGGACAGGGACCAGAGACCCAGTACTTC. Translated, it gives CASDQGQGPETQYF.

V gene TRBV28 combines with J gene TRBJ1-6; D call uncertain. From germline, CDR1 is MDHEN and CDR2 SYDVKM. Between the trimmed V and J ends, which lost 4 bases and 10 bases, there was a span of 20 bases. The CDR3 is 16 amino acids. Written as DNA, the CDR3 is TGTGCCAGCAGTTCACTGCGCCGCCATCTTCTCTCACCCCTCCACTTT. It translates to CASSSLRRHLLSPLHF.